This T cell receptor beta chain was found in a study of cytomegalovirus exposure and HLA in healthy donors. Study at large: Among fewer than 500 genotyped donors, around 82% fell in the Caucasian-associated ancestry cluster.

About this clone: As yet, its antigen is unknown.

Notes on the study in general: Excluded: some indistinguishable V segments such as TRBV6-2 and TRBV6-3.

Donors likely had unrecorded immune exposures despite being nominally healthy when sampled. The study ran its PCR with 60 Vbeta and 13 Jbeta primers. Some clones are missing from TCRdb's copy, which holds only in-frame ones; the method was immunoSEQ multiplex PCR. The data hold approximately 140,000 clones, with about three quarters observed a single time. Germline trimming cut 7 bases from V and 6 bases from J; bases unmatched to any gene: 9. CDR3 size: 15 residues. Germline CDR1 is MDHEN and CDR2 is SYDVKM. Source material: PBMCs. The TCR originated in a female donor in good health and CMV-seronegative. V is TRBV28 and J is TRBJ1-5, with TRBD1 identical over 10 bases. The DNA of the CDR3 is TGTGCCAGCACCCCGGGACAGGGGCGCCCTCAGCCCCAGCATTTT. This codes for CASTPGQGRPQPQHF.